Following are 30 T cell receptor beta chains from one sample sequenced in a study of blood T cell repertoires in COVID-19. Measured with immunoSEQ multiplex PCR; TCRdb has only the in-frame clones, and not every one. The sample includes over 60,000 clones, about four fifths seen only once; the top ten take almost 10%. Specimen: peripheral blood. All receptors come from a human donor in a cohort sampled during active COVID-19.

The table lists this clone with a few counts. The genes are TRBV3-1 (or the pseudogene TRBV3-2) and TRBJ2-5; 7 bases are shared with TRBD2. Trimming removed 4 bases from V and 4 bases from J; junction bases left unmatched: 6. CDR1 is LGHDT and CDR2 is YNNKEL in the germline V gene (reference sequence). The CDR3 spans 14 residues. DNA of the CDR3: TGTGCCAGCAGCCGGGCTGGGGGGGGAGAGACCCAGTACTTC. Encoded protein: CASSRAGGGETQYF.

The rearrangement links TRBV18 to TRBJ2-7; 12 bases agree with TRBD2. Trimming took 0 bases from V and 8 from J; bases not matched to a gene: 8. CDR3 length: 16 residues. Germline V lookup: CDR1 KGHSH, CDR2 LQKENI. The chain's CDR3 is CASSPPGLAGGAQQYF. The CDR3 coding sequence is TGTGCCAGCTCACCACCGGGGCTAGCGGGAGGGGCCCAGCAGTACTTC.

This clone was seen a few times. The chain joins TRBV2 to TRBJ2-7, with 11 bases aligning to TRBD2. CDR1 is SNHLY and CDR2 is FYNNEI in the germline V gene. V was pared by 1 base and J by 3 bases, with 2 bases of the junction left unmatched. The CDR3 runs to 15 residues. The DNA of the CDR3 is TGTGCCAGCAGTGAAGTTACTAGCGGGAGCTACGAGCAGTACTTC. It specifies CASSEVTSGSYEQYF. The full variable domain, completed using reference TRBV2 and TRBJ2-7, is EPEVTQTPSHQVTQMGQEVILRCVPISNHLYFYWYRQILGQKVEFLVSFYNNEISEKSEIFDDQFSVERPDGSNFTLKIRSTKLEDSAMYFCASSEVTSGSYEQYFGPGTRLTVT.

This clone showed up just a few times. The chain couples TRBV11-2 to TRBJ2-1; D gene ambiguous. V shed 1 base and J shed 6 bases, with 4 bases lying between them. The CDR3 spans 12 residues. The germline CDR1 and CDR2 sequences are SGHAT and FQNNGV. This CDR3 is CASSLGSNEQFF. CDR3 nucleotides: TGTGCCAGCAGCTTAGGTAGCAATGAGCAGTTCTTC.

The chain joins TRBV2 to TRBJ2-7; D not certain. Germline V gives CDR1 SNHLY, CDR2 FYNNEI. V lost 4 bases to trimming and J lost 6 bases, with 7 bases between them. The length of the CDR3 is 11 residues. The CDR3 nucleotides read TGTGCCAGCAGTGCTGTTTCCGAGCAGTACTTC. Translated: CASSAVSEQYF.

This chain links TRBV6-2 or TRBV6-3 with TRBJ2-7; D is unclear. Trimming removed 5 bases at V and 3 bases at J, with 11 bases between. There are 13 residues in the CDR3. Germline loops: CDR1 MNHEY, CDR2 SVGEGT. The DNA of the CDR3 is TGTGCCAGCAGTCAGCAGGTCCTCTACGAGCAGTACTTC. It translates to CASSQQVLYEQYF.

This clone came up a few times. The chain uses TRBV25-1 and TRBJ2-5; maybe TRBD2 (6 bases). Per germline, CDR1 MGHDK and CDR2 SYGVNS. Trimming removed 4 bases from V and 4 bases from J, with 10 bases in between. CDR3 size: 13 residues. The CDR3 sequence is CASSGPGAETQYF. The CDR3, as DNA: TGTGCCAGCAGTGGGCCGGGAGCAGAGACCCAGTACTTC.

V gene TRBV28 combines with J gene TRBJ1-5; D ambiguous. Trimming left V 2 bases short and J 11 bases short, with 10 bases between. Germline CDR1 is MDHEN and CDR2 is SYDVKM. This CDR3 is 12 amino acids long. CDR3 nucleotide sequence: TGTGCCAGCAGTTTAGGAGTAGGAACCCAGCATTTT. Translated: CASSLGVGTQHF.

This clone was recorded a few times. The V call is TRBV5-4, the J call TRBJ2-7; weak D call: TRBD2 (6 bases). The CDR3 spans 15 residues. Germline values: CDR1 SGHNT, CDR2 YYREEE (reference sequence). With 0 bases removed from V and 0 bases from J, the gap between germline ends came to 10 bases. The CDR3 protein is CASSLAGGASYEQYF. Here the CDR3 DNA reads TGTGCCAGCAGCTTGGCCGGCGGGGCCTCCTACGAGCAGTACTTC.

This clone was found a few times. V and J are TRBV5-1 and TRBJ2-3, with 7 bases lining up with TRBD2. V lost 4 bases, J lost 0 bases, and 5 bases stayed unmatched. Germline assignment: CDR1 SGHRS and CDR2 YFSETQ. The CDR3 is 15 residues long. CDR3 loop: CASSPGRPSTDTQYF. The CDR3 DNA sequence: TGCGCCAGCAGCCCCGGGAGGCCTAGCACAGATACGCAGTATTTT.

The rearrangement uses TRBV29-1 and TRBJ1-2, with 9 positions matching TRBD1. Per the germline V gene, CDR1 is SQVTM and CDR2 is ANQGSEA. V was pared by 7 bases and J by 6 bases, with 3 bases of the junction left unmatched. The CDR3 spans 11 residues. This CDR3 is CSARQGDGYTF. As DNA, the CDR3 is TGCAGCGCCCGACAGGGGGATGGCTACACCTTC. Using reference TRBV29-1 and TRBJ1-2 for the parts outside the CDR3, the full variable domain is SAVISQKPSRDICQRGTSLTIQCQVDSQVTMMFWYRQQPGQSLTLIATANQGSEATYESGFVIDKFPISRPNLTFSTLTVSNMSPEDSSIYLCSARQGDGYTFGSGTRLTVV.

This clone was seen only a few times. The CDR3 loop reads CASSRGKGTGELFF. CDR3 in DNA: TGTGCCAGCAGTAGGGGAAAAGGCACCGGGGAGCTGTTTTTT. The chain links TRBV2 to TRBJ2-2; perhaps TRBD1 as D (5 bases). This CDR3 is 14 amino acids long. Trimming removed 5 bases from V and 4 bases from J, with 11 bases in between. Per germline, CDR1 SNHLY and CDR2 FYNNEI. Full variable domain (remainder filled in from reference TRBV2 and TRBJ2-2): EPEVTQTPSHQVTQMGQEVILRCVPISNHLYFYWYRQILGQKVEFLVSFYNNEISEKSEIFDDQFSVERPDGSNFTLKIRSTKLEDSAMYFCASSRGKGTGELFFGEGSRLTVL.

This chain links TRBV15 with TRBJ1-6; 7 bases align to TRBD1. CDR1 and CDR2 from the germline V gene are LNHNV and YYDKDF (reference sequence). CDR3 length: 14 residues. V gave up 5 bases and J gave up 7 bases; unmatched junction bases: 5. The CDR3: CATSPRQGNSPLHF. In DNA form, the CDR3 reads TGTGCCACCAGCCCCCGACAGGGCAATTCACCCCTCCACTTT.

The chain carries TRBV28 and TRBJ2-5; possible D gene TRBD1, 6 bases. CDR1 is MDHEN, CDR2 SYDVKM, per germline. V was shortened by 6 bases and J by 5 bases, with 13 bases between the two germline ends. The CDR3 consists of 13 residues. The chain's CDR3 is CASRGTPGETQYF. The CDR3 DNA reads as TGTGCCAGCAGGGGGACACCTGGGGAGACCCAGTACTTC. Supplemented by reference TRBV28 and TRBJ2-5, the full variable domain reads DVKVTQSSRYLVKRTGEKVFLECVQDMDHENMFWYRQDPGLGLRLIYFSYDVKMKEKGDIPEGYSVSREKKERFSLILESASTNQTSMYLCASRGTPGETQYFGPGTRLLVL.

The rearrangement links TRBV9 to TRBJ2-1; TRBD1 matches at 9 bases. This CDR3 comprises 16 residues. The V and J ends lost 3 bases and 8 bases, in that order; junction bases with no gene match: 12. Germline V lookup: CDR1 SGDLS, CDR2 YYNGEE. The CDR3 protein is CASSGISGTGYDEQFF. The DNA for the CDR3 is TGTGCCAGCAGCGGGATATCCGGGACAGGGTATGATGAGCAGTTCTTC.

This rearrangement joins TRBV3-1 (or the pseudogene TRBV3-2) to TRBJ2-3; D gene uncertain. The CDR3 sequence is 13 residues long. Germline lookup yields CDR1 LGHDT and CDR2 YNNKEL (reference sequence). Trimming pared 4 bases from V and 1 base from J, leaving 6 bases between. This CDR3 reads CASSPRGTDTQYF. The CDR3 DNA sequence: TGTGCCAGCAGCCCACGGGGCACAGATACGCAGTATTTT.

The rearrangement uses TRBV3-1 (or the pseudogene TRBV3-2) and TRBJ2-7, with D tentatively TRBD2 (5 bases). The CDR3 is 14 amino acids. The V and J ends lost 0 bases and 3 bases respectively, with 9 bases between them. Germline CDR1 and CDR2: LGHDT and YNNKEL (reference sequence). CDR3 residues: CASSQDQGSYEQYF. The CDR3 DNA is TGTGCCAGCAGCCAAGATCAAGGGAGCTACGAGCAGTACTTC.

This rearrangement joins TRBV29-1 to TRBJ2-7; 9 bases agree with TRBD1. With 3 bases clipped from V and 4 bases from J, the junction kept 4 bases outside the gene matches. Looked up from germline, CDR1 is SQVTM and CDR2 is ANQGSEA. This CDR3 contains 13 residues. CDR3 nucleotides: TGCAGCGTTGAGCGGGACAGGGATTACGAGCAGTACTTC. It specifies CSVERDRDYEQYF.

V and J are TRBV7-8 and TRBJ1-6; D remains ambiguous. V lost 5 bases and J 0 bases, leaving 14 bases between the germline ends. Germline V gene data show CDR1 as SGHVS and CDR2 as FQNEAQ. CDR3 length equals 17 residues. This chain's CDR3 is CASSPELGSSYNSPLHF. For the CDR3, the DNA is TGTGCCAGCAGCCCCGAGCTAGGGAGCTCCTATAATTCACCCCTCCACTTT. Variable domain in full (rest from reference TRBV7-8 and TRBJ1-6): GAGVSQSPRYKVAKRGQDVALRCDPISGHVSLFWYQQALGQGPEFLTYFQNEAQLDKSGLPSDRFFAERPEGSVSTLKIQRTQQEDSAVYLCASSPELGSSYNSPLHFGNGTRLTVT.

This clone was detected only a few times. The rearrangement joins TRBV7-2 to TRBJ2-7; 14 nucleotides agree with TRBD2. The V gene's germline CDR1 is SGHTA and CDR2 FQGNSA. The V gene end was trimmed by 1 base and the J gene end by 12 bases; junction bases not matched to a gene: 2. CDR3 size: 13 residues. The CDR3 protein is CASSLGTSGRSYF. Here the CDR3 DNA reads TGTGCCAGCAGCTTAGGGACTAGCGGGAGGTCGTACTTC.

This sequence joins TRBV5-4 and TRBJ1-1; D remains unclear. Germline loops: CDR1 SGHNT, CDR2 YYREEE (reference sequence). The V end was cut by 1 base, the J end by 1 base, with 8 bases between. There are 14 residues in the CDR3. In nucleotides, the CDR3 is TGTGCCAGCAGCTTGACGTGGGCGAACACTGAAGCTTTCTTT. Protein product: CASSLTWANTEAFF. Using reference TRBV5-4 and TRBJ1-1 for the parts outside the CDR3, the full variable domain is ETGVTQSPTHLIKTRGQQVTLRCSSQSGHNTVSWYQQALGQGPQFIFQYYREEENGRGNFPPRFSGLQFPNYSSELNVNALELDDSALYLCASSLTWANTEAFFGQGTRLTVV.

V usage is TRBV25-1 and J usage is TRBJ1-6; no firm D call. The CDR3 loop spans 13 amino acids. Germline V gene data show CDR1 as MGHDK and CDR2 as SYGVNS. V lost 2 bases to trimming and J lost 10 bases, with 9 bases between them. The CDR3 spells CASSEQSLSPLHF. The CDR3 nucleotides are TGTGCCAGCAGTGAACAGTCCTTGTCACCCCTCCACTTT.

V and J are TRBV24-1 and TRBJ1-3; 8 nucleotides align to TRBD1. After removal of 11 bases from V and 4 bases from J, the junction contained 6 bases not matched to a gene. CDR3 length equals 13 residues. Germline CDR1 KGHDR, CDR2 SFDVKD. The CDR3 DNA reads as TGTGCCATCCCGGACAGGGAGGGAAACACCATATATTTT. The encoded protein is CAIPDREGNTIYF.

The V call is TRBV28, the J call TRBJ2-7; D is perhaps TRBD2 (7 bases). CDR1 and CDR2 (germline): MDHEN, SYDVKM. Trimming cost V 1 base and J 12 bases, with 13 bases left between them. This CDR3 has 12 amino acids. As DNA, the CDR3 is TGTGCCAGCAGTTTATCGGGGGGCGGACTGTACTTC. Protein product: CASSLSGGGLYF.

The genes are TRBV6-4 and TRBJ1-1, with 7 bases identical to TRBD1. The CDR3 is made up of 15 amino acids. The V gene's germline CDR1 is MRHNA and CDR2 SNTAGT. V dropped 7 bases and J dropped 1; count of bases not matched to a gene: 9. The CDR3 DNA follows: TGTGCCAGCAAGGTTTCCGGGACAGCGAACACTGAAGCTTTCTTT. Translation gives CASKVSGTANTEAFF.

The J gene is TRBJ2-2, the V gene TRBV19; 8 bases fit TRBD2. Trimming at V came to 7 bases and at J to 3 bases, leaving 19 bases not matched to a gene. CDR1 is LNHDA, CDR2 SQIVND, per germline (reference sequence). This CDR3 region has 19 residues. CDR3 sequence reads: CASTGGGSSFISDTGELFF. CDR3 nucleotides: TGTGCCAGTACGGGCGGGGGGAGCTCGTTTATTTCGGACACCGGGGAGCTGTTTTTT.

This rearrangement joins TRBV18 to TRBJ2-7; D unclear. Trimming cost V 8 bases and J 2 bases, with 10 bases left between them. The CDR3 spans 12 residues. Germline CDR1 and CDR2: KGHSH and LQKENI. The CDR3 DNA follows: TGTGCCAGCGGTGGGCAAACCTACGAGCAGTACTTC. Translating it yields CASGGQTYEQYF.

This CDR3 reads CASSPGGFANQPQHF. The CDR3 DNA sequence: TGTGCCAGCTCACCAGGAGGGTTTGCCAATCAGCCCCAGCATTTT. The genes are TRBV18 and TRBJ1-5; D ambiguous. The CDR3 covers 15 residues. The germline V and J ends were trimmed by 2 bases and 3 bases, with 11 bases remaining between them. Germline lookup yields CDR1 KGHSH and CDR2 LQKENI.

The chain uses TRBV7-2 and TRBJ1-1; 7 nucleotides agree with TRBD1. Germline V gene lookup returns CDR1 SGHTA and CDR2 FQGNSA. The CDR3 runs to 14 residues. Trimming took 5 bases from V and 4 from J; bases not matched to a gene: 7. CDR3 in amino acids: CASSETGLGTEAFF. For the CDR3, the DNA is TGTGCCAGCAGCGAGACAGGGTTGGGCACTGAAGCTTTCTTT.

The chain combines TRBV5-6 with TRBJ1-2; D possibly corresponds to TRBD1 (6 bases). Per germline, CDR1 SGHDT and CDR2 YYEEEE. CDR3 length: 15 amino acids. V was trimmed by 2 bases and J by 2 bases, leaving 13 bases between them. The CDR3 nucleotides are TGTGCCAGCAGCTTTTACGGGACACGGAACTATGGCTACACCTTC. Encoded protein: CASSFYGTRNYGYTF.